Shown below are 20 T cell receptor beta chains from a single sample sequenced in a study of early T cells in non-severe SARS-CoV-2 infection. Via MiXCR, TCRdb re-called the 5' RACE reads, giving one row per CDR3 protein. The sample lists just under 90,000 distinct CDR3 sequences; approximately 15% were seen once. Sequencing was carried out using whole blood. The source of these receptors is an adult who was a healthcare worker with PCR-confirmed SARS-CoV-2 infection or an uninfected control (not recorded which).

The V gene is TRBV3-1, the J gene TRBJ2-5; D is perhaps TRBD2 (5 bases). CDR1 is LGHDT and CDR2 is YNNKEL in the germline V gene (reference sequence). V gave up 1 base and J gave up 2 bases, with 11 bases separating them. CDR3 length: 15 residues. CDR3 in DNA: TGTGCCAGCAGCCAAGCAGACGGGGTTCAAGAGACCCAGTACTTC. It codes for CASSQADGVQETQYF.

This chain links TRBV5-1 with TRBJ2-1, with D possibly TRBD2 on 6 matching bases. The CDR3 totals 15 residues. V was shortened by 1 base and J by 8 bases, with 16 bases between the two germline ends. Per the germline V gene, CDR1 is SGHRS and CDR2 is YFSETQ. Here the CDR3 reads CASSLWEASRDEQFF. The CDR3 region has the DNA TGCGCCAGCAGCTTGTGGGAGGCCTCTAGGGATGAGCAGTTCTTC.

CDR3 in DNA: TGTGCCAGCATCCGGGACAGGGGTTTTGACCAAGATGCCTACGAGCAGTACTTC. It translates to CASIRDRGFDQDAYEQYF. The chain uses TRBV28 and TRBJ2-7, with 10 bases fitting TRBD1. Germline V gives CDR1 MDHEN, CDR2 SYDVKM. CDR3 length: 18 amino acids. V gave up 7 bases and J gave up 2 bases; unmatched junction bases: 17.

This clonotype has a handful of counts. The V and J genes are TRBV6-5 and TRBJ1-3; D gene uncertain. CDR1 and CDR2 from the germline V gene are MNHEY and SVGAGI. The CDR3 has 17 amino acids. V was pared by 0 bases and J by 1 base, with 13 bases between. The CDR3 loop reads CASSYSTAAGSGNTIYF. CDR3 coding DNA: TGTGCCAGCAGTTACTCGACCGCGGCAGGATCTGGAAACACCATATATTTT.

This rearrangement joins TRBV12-3 or TRBV12-4 to TRBJ2-1, with 10 positions matching TRBD2. V lost 4 bases to trimming and J lost 8 bases; unmatched junction nucleotides: 8. This CDR3 is built from 15 residues. CDR3 sequence: CASSWAASGSYEQFF. DNA for the CDR3: TGTGCCAGCAGTTGGGCGGCTAGCGGGAGCTATGAGCAGTTCTTC.

The chain has TRBV5-4 and TRBJ2-7, with 9 positions matching TRBD2. Per the germline V gene, CDR1 is SGHNT and CDR2 is YYREEE (reference sequence). The CDR3 extends over 15 amino acids. The trim removed 4 bases at V and 7 bases at J, leaving 12 bases unmatched. The CDR3 coding sequence is TGTGCCAGCAGCCCGGCGGGTAGCGGGAGCTTAGAGCAGTACTTC. It specifies CASSPAGSGSLEQYF.

There are many counts of this clonotype. The rearrangement links TRBV6-5 to TRBJ2-5; possibly TRBD2 for D (6 bases). The V gene lost 11 bases and the J gene lost 2 bases, with 15 bases spanning the gap. The germline CDR1 and CDR2 sequences are MNHEY and SVGAGI. The CDR3 sequence is 13 residues long. CDR3 in amino acids: CAGGSGPQETQYF. DNA of the CDR3: TGTGCCGGGGGGTCAGGGCCGCAAGAGACCCAGTACTTC.

This clonotype was counted at least ten times. The V and J genes are TRBV6-5 and TRBJ2-7; 7 bases are a match to TRBD1. CDR1 is MNHEY, CDR2 SVGAGI, per germline. The CDR3 loop spans 15 amino acids. Unmatched junction bases numbered 9, after V lost 5 bases and J lost 2 bases. CDR3 amino acids: CASSRGDGTAYEQYF. CDR3 DNA sequence: TGTGCCAGCAGTCGCGGCGACGGGACAGCCTACGAGCAGTACTTC.

V usage is TRBV7-6 and J usage is TRBJ2-1; D unresolved. The CDR3 is 17 residues long. Between the trimmed V and J ends, which lost 0 bases and 0 bases, there was a span of 12 bases. Germline lookup yields CDR1 SGHVS and CDR2 FNYEAQ. The CDR3 protein is CASSLAIPRTSYNEQFF. CDR3 coding DNA: TGTGCCAGCAGCTTAGCGATTCCACGCACCTCCTACAATGAGCAGTTCTTC.

In the case of this clonotype: It may be a read error: a sequence one base away is much more abundant. V is TRBV7-6 and J is TRBJ2-7; 9 nucleotides line up with TRBD1. J lost 2 bases, V lost 8 bases, and 10 bases had no gene match. Germline V gene lookup returns CDR1 SGHVS and CDR2 FNYEAQ. CDR3 length: 15 amino acids. CDR3 sequence reads: CASGPDRDRAYEQYF. The DNA of the CDR3 is TGTGCCAGCGGCCCGGACCGGGACAGGGCCTACGAGCAGTACTTC. Variable domain in full (rest from reference TRBV7-6 and TRBJ2-7): GAGVSQSPRYKVTKRGQDVALRCDPISGHVSLYWYRQALGQGPEFLTYFNYEAQQDKSGLPNDRFSAERPEGSISTLTIQRTEQRDSAMYRCASGPDRDRAYEQYFGPGTRLTVT.

This clonotype was observed a few times. J is TRBJ2-1 and V is TRBV9, with 7 bases matching TRBD2. The V segment lost 1 base and the J segment 6 bases; nucleotides outside the gene matches: 4. CDR1 is SGDLS and CDR2 is YYNGEE in the germline V gene. The CDR3 spans 14 residues. The CDR3 loop reads CASSVSRGSNEQFF. CDR3 DNA sequence: TGTGCCAGCAGCGTATCTCGCGGGAGCAATGAGCAGTTCTTC. Looking up the rest from reference TRBV9 and TRBJ2-1 gives the full variable domain: DSGVTQTPKHLITATGQRVTLRCSPRSGDLSVYWYQQSLDQGLQFLIQYYNGEERAKGNILERFSAQQFPDLHSELNLSSLELGDSALYFCASSVSRGSNEQFFGPGTRLTVL.

V usage is TRBV11-2 and J usage is TRBJ2-5, with TRBD2 matching over 13 bases. V shed 5 bases, J shed 2 bases, and the junction held 5 bases outside the gene matches. CDR1 and CDR2 from the germline V gene are SGHAT and FQNNGV. The CDR3 runs 16 residues. CDR3 in amino acids: CASSLMGLAGQETQYF. CDR3 DNA: TGTGCCAGCAGCCTAATGGGACTAGCGGGGCAAGAGACCCAGTACTTC.

This clonotype appeared many times. V gene TRBV7-6 combines with J gene TRBJ1-4; possible D gene TRBD1, 5 bases. The length of the CDR3 is 13 residues. Germline V gene sequence: CDR1 SGHVS, CDR2 FNYEAQ. Trimming shortened V by 5 bases and J by 14 bases, and 18 bases separated the two germline ends. In nucleotides, the CDR3 is TGTGCCAGCAGCAAAGGGCCCTGGGACGGGCTGTTTTTT. It codes for CASSKGPWDGLFF.

The rearrangement links TRBV27 to TRBJ1-6; D is perhaps TRBD1 (5 bases). The CDR3 length is 15 residues. Germline loops: CDR1 MNHEY, CDR2 SMNVEV (reference sequence). The germline V and J ends were trimmed by 4 bases and 3 bases, with 10 bases remaining between them. In nucleotides, the CDR3 is TGTGCCAGCAGTTGGGGCGACATCTATAATTCACCCCTCCACTTT. Its protein product is CASSWGDIYNSPLHF.

This clonotype has more than one count but fewer than ten. The gene calls are TRBV20-1 and TRBJ2-4, with D unclear. The CDR3 is 14 amino acids. From germline, CDR1 is DFQATT and CDR2 SNEGSKA (reference sequence). Between the trimmed V and J ends, which lost 5 bases and 1 base, there was a span of 12 bases. The CDR3 nucleotides are TGCAGTGCTTTCCTCGCCGGTGCCAAAAACATTCAGTACTTC. Its protein product is CSAFLAGAKNIQYF.

The V gene is TRBV7-9, the J gene TRBJ1-1; D gene uncertain. Germline-derived CDR1 and CDR2 are SEHNR and FQNEAQ (reference sequence). Deletions cut 0 bases from V and 5 bases from J, with 10 bases between. This CDR3 is 14 amino acids long. This chain's CDR3 is CASSLALAGTEAFF. The CDR3 bases are TGTGCCAGCAGCTTAGCGCTGGCAGGAACTGAAGCTTTCTTT. The complete variable domain, with remaining parts taken from reference TRBV7-9 and TRBJ1-1, reads DTGVSQNPRHKITKRGQNVTFRCDPISEHNRLYWYRQTLGQGPEFLTYFQNEAQLEKSRLLSDRFSAERPKGSFSTLEIQRTEQGDSAMYLCASSLALAGTEAFFGQGTRLTVV.

Ten or more counts support this clonotype. The chain is built from TRBV29-1 and TRBJ1-1; D gene ambiguous. Germline CDR1 is SQVTM and CDR2 is ANQGSEA. V was pared by 7 bases and J by 3 bases, with 6 bases between. This CDR3 contains 10 residues. As DNA, the CDR3 is TGCAGCGCTCTTTACACTGAAGCTTTCTTT. It is translated as CSALYTEAFF. Filled out from reference TRBV29-1 and TRBJ1-1, the complete variable domain reads SAVISQKPSRDICQRGTSLTIQCQVDSQVTMMFWYRQQPGQSLTLIATANQGSEATYESGFVIDKFPISRPNLTFSTLTVSNMSPEDSSIYLCSALYTEAFFGQGTRLTVV.

This clonotype has a handful of counts. The chain carries TRBV12-3 or TRBV12-4 and TRBJ2-7; D tentatively reads TRBD1 or TRBD2 (5 bases each). V gave up 6 bases and J gave up 2 bases, with 11 bases separating them. This CDR3 spans 13 amino acids. The CDR3 is CASRPGHTYEQYF. Here the CDR3 DNA reads TGTGCCAGCAGGCCGGGGCACACCTACGAGCAGTACTTC.

The CDR3, as DNA: TGTGCCACCAGTGATTTGAATAGCAATCAGCCCCAGCATTTT. Encoded protein: CATSDLNSNQPQHF. The chain employs TRBV24-1 and TRBJ1-5; D is unclear. Germline lookup yields CDR1 KGHDR and CDR2 SFDVKD. This CDR3 contains 14 residues. The V gene lost 0 bases and the J gene lost 0 bases, with 2 bases spanning the gap.

The genes are TRBV4-1 and TRBJ2-2; 7 bases map to TRBD1. The CDR3 contains 17 residues. The trim removed 4 bases at V and 5 bases at J, leaving 13 bases unmatched. Per the germline V gene, CDR1 is MGHRA and CDR2 is YSYEKL. In DNA form, the CDR3 reads TGCGCCAGCAGCCTCGACGGTAGGGGGCTTGGTACCGGGGAGCTGTTTTTT. It is translated as CASSLDGRGLGTGELFF.